Here is one T cell receptor beta chain with its context. The sample originates from a study of blood T cell repertoires in COVID-19. The CDR3 sequence is 17 residues long. Germline values: CDR1 SGHRS, CDR2 YFSETQ. Germline trimming cut 4 bases from V and 5 bases from J; bases unmatched to any gene: 12. Under the authors' procedure: Quantification of nucleated cells was approximated via reference gene primer amplification. Data came from immunoSEQ multiplex PCR; TCRdb stores just in-frame clones and leaves some out. That table gives V, J and clone size, and the DNA gave D and trimming. The sample includes 350,000 or so clones, 88% of them seen just once.

The origin of this receptor is a woman aged 25 to 45 who had been exposed to COVID-19. What was sequenced was PBMCs or T cells enriched from blood (not recorded which). This chain connects TRBV5-1 to TRBJ2-2; 9 bases agree with TRBD1. The CDR3 nucleotides are TGCGCCAGCAGCAGTCCGTTGGGACAGGGTAGTACCGGGGAGCTGTTTTTT. It codes for CASSSPLGQGSTGELFF.